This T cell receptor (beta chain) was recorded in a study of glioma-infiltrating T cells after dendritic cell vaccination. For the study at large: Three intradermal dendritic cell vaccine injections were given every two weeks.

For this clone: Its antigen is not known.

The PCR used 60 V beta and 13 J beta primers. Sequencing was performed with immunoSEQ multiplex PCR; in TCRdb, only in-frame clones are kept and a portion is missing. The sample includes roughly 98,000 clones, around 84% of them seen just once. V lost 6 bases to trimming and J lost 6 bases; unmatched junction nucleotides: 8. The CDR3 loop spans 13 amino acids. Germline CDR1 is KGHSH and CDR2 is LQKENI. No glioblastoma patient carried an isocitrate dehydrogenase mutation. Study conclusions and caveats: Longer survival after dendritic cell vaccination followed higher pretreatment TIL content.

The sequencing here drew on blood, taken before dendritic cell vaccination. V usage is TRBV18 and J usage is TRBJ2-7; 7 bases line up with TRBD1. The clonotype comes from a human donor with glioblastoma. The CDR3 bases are TGTGCCAGCTCGCCTACTAACAGGGGCGAGCAGTACTTC. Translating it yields CASSPTNRGEQYF. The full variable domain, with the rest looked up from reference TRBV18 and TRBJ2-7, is NAGVMQNPRHLVRRRGQEARLRCSPMKGHSHVYWYRQLPEEGLKFMVYLQKENIIDESGMPKERFSAEFPKEGPSILRIQQVVRGDSAAYFCASSPTNRGEQYFGPGTRLTVT.